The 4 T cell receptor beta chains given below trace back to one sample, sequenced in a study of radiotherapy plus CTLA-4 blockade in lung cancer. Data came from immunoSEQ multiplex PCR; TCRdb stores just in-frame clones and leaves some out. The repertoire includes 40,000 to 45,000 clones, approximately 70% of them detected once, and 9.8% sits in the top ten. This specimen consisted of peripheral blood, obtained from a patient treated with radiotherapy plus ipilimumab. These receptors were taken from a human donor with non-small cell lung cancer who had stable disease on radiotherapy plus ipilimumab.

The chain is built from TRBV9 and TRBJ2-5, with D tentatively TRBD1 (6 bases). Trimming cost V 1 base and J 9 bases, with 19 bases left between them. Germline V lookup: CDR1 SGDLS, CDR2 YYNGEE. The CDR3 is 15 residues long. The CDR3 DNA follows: TGTGCCAGCAGCGTATTTGGGACACCCCTGGCACCCCAGTACTTC. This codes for CASSVFGTPLAPQYF.

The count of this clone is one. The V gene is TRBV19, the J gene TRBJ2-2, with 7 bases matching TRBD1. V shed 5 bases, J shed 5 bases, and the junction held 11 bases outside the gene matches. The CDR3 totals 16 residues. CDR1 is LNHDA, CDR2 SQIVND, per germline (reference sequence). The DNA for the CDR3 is TGTGCCAGTAGTCGTAGCACAGGGGTAGGGACCGGGGAGCTGTTTTTT. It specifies CASSRSTGVGTGELFF.

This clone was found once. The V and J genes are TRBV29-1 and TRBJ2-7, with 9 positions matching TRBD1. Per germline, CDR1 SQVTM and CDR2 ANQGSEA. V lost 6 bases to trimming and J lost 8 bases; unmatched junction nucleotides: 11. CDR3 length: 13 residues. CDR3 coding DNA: TGCAGCGTCTACGACAGGGGGATGAGTAAGCAGTACTTC. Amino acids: CSVYDRGMSKQYF.

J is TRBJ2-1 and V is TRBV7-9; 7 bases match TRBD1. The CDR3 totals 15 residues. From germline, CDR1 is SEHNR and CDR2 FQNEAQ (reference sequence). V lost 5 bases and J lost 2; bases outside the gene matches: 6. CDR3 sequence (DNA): TGTGCCAGCAGCCCTCGGCAGGGGGCCTACAATGAGCAGTTCTTC. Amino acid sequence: CASSPRQGAYNEQFF.